This T cell receptor (beta chain) was identified in a study of the immune and genomic landscape of osteosarcoma. Overall study context: Median age at diagnosis was approximately 27 years, range about 5-85. Most patients were poor-risk; about 70% had died. Points from the study as a whole: Five repertoires, each under 100 clonotypes, were dominated by one hyperexpanded clone.

V lost 0 bases and J 4 bases, leaving 6 bases between the germline ends. Germline assignment: CDR1 SGHDN and CDR2 FVKESK. CDR3 length: 14 residues. Profiled with immunoSEQ multiplex PCR; TCRdb holds only in-frame clones, not every one. The sample carries roughly 3,000 clones, roughly 78% recorded once. A note on this clone: Its antigen is still unknown.

Osteosarcoma specimens were post-treatment primary, local recurrence and metastasis tumors from poor-prognosis patients. Sequenced sample: metastatic tumor tissue from the lung. This rearrangement joins TRBV14 to TRBJ2-2; unclear D gene. The origin of this receptor is a woman aged 18-29 years with osteosarcoma. CDR3 protein: CASSQDRGTGELFF. In DNA form, the CDR3 reads TGTGCCAGCAGCCAAGACAGAGGCACCGGGGAGCTGTTTTTT.